The sequence of this T cell receptor beta chain was determined in a study of neurological immune-mediated disorders. A total of 24 residues make up the CDR3, ends included. Looked up from germline, CDR1 is DFQATT and CDR2 is SNEGSKA (reference sequence). cDNA was made by 5'RACE with 10-nucleotide random UMIs. TCRdb recomputed calls from the 5' RACE reads with MiXCR, one row per CDR3 protein. The sample lists tens of thousands of distinct CDR3 sequences; 9% to 12% were seen once. The study built unsorted libraries from 2 million PBMCs kept at -80 C. General observations from the study: HTLV-1-associated myelopathy led in TCR clonal expansion, while multiple sclerosis ranked lowest, below healthy controls.

Turning to this clonotype: Its antigen remains unknown. No DNA is shown, since the ends of the CDR3 on it are uncertain; the CDR3 is the one TCRdb lists.

The receptor comes from a man aged 40-50 years in good health. Material: PBMCs. The chain is built from TRBV20-1 and TRBJ2-2; the table calls TRBD1, which could not be checked here. The CDR3 protein is CSARPPTGGKQYFGPGQGAGELFF.